This T cell receptor beta chain was profiled in a study of T cell responses to AZD1222 COVID-19 vaccine. Study results and caveats: Spike-spanning, vaccine-associated CD4 TCRs were dominant at 160-218 and 743-854. It was only five to seven AZD1222 recipients who were seropositive at baseline. Donors in the cohort were predominantly white British and more often female, and clonal diversity was possibly underestimated.

Concerning this clone itself: The target antigen is unknown.

The data were produced by immunoSEQ multiplex PCR, yet TCRdb's version contains in-frame clones alone and is incomplete. The sample has about 120,000 clones, approximately 90% seen once. Pooled together were second doses at about 4 or about 12 weeks. Germline CDR1 KGHDR, CDR2 SFDVKD. There are 16 residues in the CDR3. The V end lost 0 bases, the J end lost 3 bases, and 13 bases lay between the germline ends. This sequence joins TRBV24-1 and TRBJ1-2, with TRBD1 as a possible D gene (5 bases). This clonotype was obtained from an adult who received the AZD1222 COVID-19 vaccine. Sequences were derived from peripheral blood, sampled 28 days after the second AZD1222 dose. As DNA, the CDR3 is TGTGCCACCAGTGATTTGGGGACGGAAGGATACTATGGCTACACCTTC. It translates to CATSDLGTEGYYGYTF.